A selection of T cell receptor beta chains follows, all from one sample in a study of T cells in narcolepsy. Profiled with immunoSEQ multiplex PCR; TCRdb holds only in-frame clones, not every one. The data show about 19,000 clones, around 86% seen once. The sample comprised memory (CD45RA-) CD4+ T cells from blood. The receptors derive from a human donor in good health. Both conserved end residues are part of each CDR3. Each record gives: V gene, CDR3 protein.

V gene: TRBV5-5; CDR3 protein: CASSLSPAQGHTDTQYF
V gene: TRBV9; CDR3 protein: CASSVGGGPTDTQYF
V gene: TRBV2; CDR3 protein: CASSLSGELFF
V gene: TRBV25-1; CDR3 protein: CASSENRGSTDTQYF
V gene: TRBV30; CDR3 protein: CAWRPRRGITGELFF
V gene: TRBV18; CDR3 protein: CASSPRGISGNTIYF
V gene: TRBV29-1; CDR3 protein: CSVGTTQETQYF
V gene: TRBV4-2; CDR3 protein: CASSQSGSFTNEKLFF
V gene: TRBV5-4; CDR3 protein: CASSVGPTNTGELFF
V gene: TRBV5-1; CDR3 protein: CASSLGGPYNEQFF
V gene: TRBV30; CDR3 protein: CAWSGRKILSYEQYF
V gene: TRBV27; CDR3 protein: CASSLTGGKTEAFF
V gene: TRBV6-6; CDR3 protein: CASSKYRGPNTEAFF
V gene: TRBV20-1; CDR3 protein: CSAGSGGGYTF
V gene: TRBV6-5; CDR3 protein: CASSLRSTGELFF
V gene: TRBV7-3; CDR3 protein: CASSETGLAMVGSTYNEQFF
V gene: TRBV5-1; CDR3 protein: CASSLLPLGREDTGELFF
V gene: TRBV29-1; CDR3 protein: CSAGTADNSPLHF
V gene: TRBV14; CDR3 protein: CASSPTLYEQYF
V gene: TRBV6-5; CDR3 protein: CASAFMDRDRYTF
V gene: TRBV13; CDR3 protein: CASRVSGTASSSYNSPLHF
V gene: TRBV21-1; CDR3 protein: CASSRQGPFTDTQYF